One and the same sample provided the 27 T cell receptor beta chains below, sequenced in a study of CD4 T cells in relation to SARS-CoV-2 and coronaviruses. Clones were sequenced by immunoSEQ multiplex PCR, and TCRdb holds only the in-frame ones, with some missing. The profile covers tens of thousands of clones, with roughly 84% appearing a single time and 1% to 1.5% taken by the ten largest. These receptors lack a known antigen. Sequencing input: naive CD4+ T cells from PBMCs, cultured in vitro. Regarding subset: naive CD4+ T cells isolated by negative enrichment. Receptors originate from an adult with COVID-19.

The chain recombines TRBV11-1 with TRBJ2-1; TRBD1 aligns across 8 bases. In germline, CDR1 is SGHAT, CDR2 FQDESV (reference sequence). This CDR3 spans 16 amino acids. V shed 6 bases, J shed 8 bases, and the junction held 15 bases outside the gene matches. CDR3: CASSSWTGKNLDEQFF. The CDR3 DNA is TGTGCCAGCAGTTCTTGGACAGGGAAGAATCTGGATGAGCAGTTCTTC.

The V and J genes are TRBV6-1 and TRBJ1-5, with D unresolved. There are 14 residues in the CDR3. Trimming removed 1 base from V and 3 bases from J, with 7 bases in between. Germline V gives CDR1 MNHNS, CDR2 SASEGT. CDR3 in amino acids: CASSEGNLNQPQHF. Written as DNA, the CDR3 is TGTGCCAGCAGTGAAGGTAATCTCAATCAGCCCCAGCATTTT.

The genes are TRBV7-9 and TRBJ1-1; D is undetermined. Between the trimmed V and J ends, which lost 2 bases and 4 bases, there was a span of 5 bases. The CDR3 has 12 amino acids. Germline lookup yields CDR1 SEHNR and CDR2 FQNEAQ (reference sequence). CDR3 protein: CASSLLATEAFF. The DNA for the CDR3 is TGTGCCAGCAGCTTATTAGCCACTGAAGCTTTCTTT.

This sequence joins TRBV20-1 and TRBJ1-2; TRBD1 matches at 7 bases. With 3 bases clipped from V and 6 bases from J, the junction kept 7 bases outside the gene matches. CDR3 length: 13 residues. CDR1 and CDR2 from the germline V gene are DFQATT and SNEGSKA (reference sequence). In DNA form, the CDR3 reads TGCAGTGCTAGTAGGCAGGGGGAGAATGGCTACACCTTC. This sequence encodes CSASRQGENGYTF.

The chain is built from TRBV30 and TRBJ2-7; 10 bases are shared with TRBD2. The CDR3 runs 17 residues. Germline V gives CDR1 GTSNPN, CDR2 SVGIG (reference sequence). Trimming cost V 2 bases and J 0 bases; bases outside gene matches: 10. The CDR3 nucleotides are TGTGCCTGGAGTACCAGTGGTAGCGGGGGGAGCTCCTACGAGCAGTACTTC. Translating it yields CAWSTSGSGGSSYEQYF.

This clone occurred a few times. The chain has TRBV10-1 and TRBJ1-1, with unresolved D. CDR1 is WNHNN, CDR2 SYGVQD, per germline (reference sequence). The CDR3 has 11 residues. The V and J ends lost 7 bases and 5 bases respectively, with 8 bases between them. The CDR3 DNA follows: TGCGCCAGCAAATACGGGACTGAAGCTTTCTTT. It encodes CASKYGTEAFF.

The CDR3 DNA reads as TGTGCCAGCAGCGAGGGACATCCTTACGAGCAGTACTTC. Amino acid sequence: CASSEGHPYEQYF. The chain links TRBV5-6 to TRBJ2-7, with TRBD1 as a possible D gene (6 bases). CDR3 length: 13 amino acids. The V end was cut by 4 bases, the J end by 4 bases, with 12 bases between. Germline V lookup: CDR1 SGHDT, CDR2 YYEEEE.

This chain joins TRBV5-1 and TRBJ2-7; 8 bases map to TRBD2. V lost 1 base, J lost 6 bases, and 3 bases stayed unmatched. The CDR3 spans 13 residues. CDR1 is SGHRS and CDR2 is YFSETQ in the germline V gene. For the CDR3, the DNA is TGCGCCAGCAGCTTGACTAGCGGTAGCGAGCAGTACTTC. Translation gives CASSLTSGSEQYF.

This clone occurred once. This chain links TRBV7-9 with TRBJ2-4; TRBD1 matches at 9 bases. There are 14 residues in the CDR3. V was clipped by 5 bases and J by 6 bases; unmatched bases: 5. CDR1 SEHNR and CDR2 FQNEAQ come from the germline V gene (reference sequence). Here the CDR3 reads CASSSRDRVNIQYF. The CDR3 bases are TGTGCCAGCAGCAGCCGGGACAGGGTAAACATTCAGTACTTC. Together with reference TRBV7-9 and TRBJ2-4, the CDR3 gives the full variable domain: DTGVSQNPRHKITKRGQNVTFRCDPISEHNRLYWYRQTLGQGPEFLTYFQNEAQLEKSRLLSDRFSAERPKGSFSTLEIQRTEQGDSAMYLCASSSRDRVNIQYFGAGTRLSVL.

This clone has just one count. The V call is TRBV7-2, the J call TRBJ2-5, with 14 nucleotides matching TRBD2. The CDR3 contains 15 residues. The junction had 8 bases not matched to a gene; V was cut back by 4 bases and J by 10 bases. Germline CDR1 and CDR2: SGHTA and FQGNSA. Here the CDR3 reads CASSSGGLAGVNQYF. CDR3 nucleotide sequence: TGTGCCAGCAGCTCGGGGGGACTAGCGGGAGTTAACCAGTACTTC.

The chain carries TRBV7-9 and TRBJ1-2, with unresolved D. Trimming shortened V by 5 bases and J by 3 bases, and 13 bases separated the two germline ends. The CDR3 totals 14 residues. Germline V CDR1 and CDR2: SEHNR, FQNEAQ (reference sequence). The CDR3 is CASSPDAGYYGYTF. The CDR3 region has the DNA TGTGCCAGCAGCCCGGACGCCGGGTACTATGGCTACACCTTC.

This sequence joins TRBV28 and TRBJ2-7; 10 positions agree with TRBD2. Germline V gene sequence: CDR1 MDHEN, CDR2 SYDVKM. With 8 bases clipped from V and 2 bases from J, the junction kept 3 bases outside the gene matches. This CDR3 is 13 amino acids long. The chain's CDR3 is CASVAGGAYEQYF. The CDR3 DNA is TGTGCCAGCGTAGCGGGAGGCGCCTACGAGCAGTACTTC.

The chain has TRBV28 and TRBJ2-2; 10 nucleotides agree with TRBD1. V trimming: 6 bases; J trimming: 4 bases; junction bases outside the gene matches: 11. The CDR3 covers 17 residues. The germline CDR1 and CDR2 sequences are MDHEN and SYDVKM. The CDR3 protein is CASRPRGGTGVTGELFF. DNA for the CDR3: TGTGCCAGCAGGCCTCGAGGGGGGACAGGGGTCACCGGGGAGCTGTTTTTT. The full variable domain, rest sourced from reference TRBV28 and TRBJ2-2, is DVKVTQSSRYLVKRTGEKVFLECVQDMDHENMFWYRQDPGLGLRLIYFSYDVKMKEKGDIPEGYSVSREKKERFSLILESASTNQTSMYLCASRPRGGTGVTGELFFGEGSRLTVL.

The chain couples TRBV29-1 to TRBJ2-5; 7 nucleotides match TRBD1. The CDR3 consists of 14 residues. Trimming took 2 bases from V and 5 from J; bases not matched to a gene: 8. The germline V gene has CDR1 SQVTM and CDR2 ANQGSEA. Here the CDR3 reads CSVETGAQYETQYF. The DNA for the CDR3 is TGCAGCGTTGAAACAGGGGCGCAGTATGAGACCCAGTACTTC.

The chain links TRBV5-6 to TRBJ2-3, with 13 positions matching TRBD2. Germline V lookup: CDR1 SGHDT, CDR2 YYEEEE. The CDR3 is 15 residues long. V was pared by 4 bases and J by 4 bases, with 3 bases of the junction left unmatched. Here the CDR3 reads CASSAGLAGADTQYF. For the CDR3, the DNA is TGTGCCAGCAGCGCAGGACTAGCGGGAGCAGATACGCAGTATTTT.

The J gene is TRBJ1-5, the V gene TRBV7-2; unclear D gene. This CDR3 region has 15 residues. Trimming pared 1 base from V and 3 bases from J, leaving 10 bases between. The V gene's germline CDR1 is SGHTA and CDR2 FQGNSA. CDR3 sequence (DNA): TGTGCCAGCAGCTTAGAGGAGGGCCCCAATCAGCCCCAGCATTTT. Amino acids: CASSLEEGPNQPQHF.

The chain joins TRBV7-3 to TRBJ1-6; D possibly corresponds to TRBD1 (6 bases). Germline values: CDR1 SGHTA, CDR2 FQGTGA. The CDR3 is 15 amino acids. Trimming took off 2 bases at V and 9 bases at J, with 14 bases between the two ends. CDR3 nucleotide sequence: TGTGCCAGCAGCTTATCGGCAGGGGCGGGTTCACCCCTCCACTTT. Its translation is CASSLSAGAGSPLHF.

The chain joins TRBV9 to TRBJ2-5; maybe TRBD2 (5 bases). Germline CDR1 and CDR2: SGDLS and YYNGEE. There are 15 residues in the CDR3. The V gene lost 6 bases and the J gene lost 0 bases, with 15 bases spanning the gap. CDR3 region: CASTTQPGYQETQYF. Here the CDR3 DNA reads TGTGCCAGCACCACCCAACCGGGGTACCAAGAGACCCAGTACTTC.

This clone was picked up a small number of times. The chain combines TRBV5-1 with TRBJ2-5; 7 bases match TRBD1. The CDR3 is 14 residues long. Germline CDR1 is SGHRS and CDR2 is YFSETQ. V dropped 4 bases and J dropped 5; count of bases not matched to a gene: 8. This CDR3 is CASSQTGARETQYF. CDR3 in DNA: TGCGCCAGCAGCCAAACAGGGGCAAGGGAGACCCAGTACTTC.

The chain recombines TRBV5-1 with TRBJ2-7; D remains unclear. The CDR3 runs 14 residues. V shed 2 bases and J shed 0 bases, with 9 bases lying between them. Per the germline V gene, CDR1 is SGHRS and CDR2 is YFSETQ. The CDR3 loop reads CASSFSLDSYEQYF. The CDR3 DNA sequence: TGCGCCAGCAGCTTCTCCTTAGACTCCTACGAGCAGTACTTC. The full variable domain, completed using reference TRBV5-1 and TRBJ2-7, is KAGVTQTPRYLIKTRGQQVTLSCSPISGHRSVSWYQQTPGQGLQFLFEYFSETQRNKGNFPGRFSGRQFSNSRSEMNVSTLELGDSALYLCASSFSLDSYEQYFGPGTRLTVT.

The chain uses TRBV5-1 and TRBJ1-1; possibly TRBD1 for D (6 bases). Trimming left V 4 bases short and J 6 bases short, with 22 bases between. CDR1 is SGHRS, CDR2 YFSETQ, per germline. CDR3 length: 16 amino acids. CDR3: CASSLIGQTDLSEAFF. The CDR3, as DNA: TGCGCCAGCAGCCTCATCGGACAGACGGATTTATCTGAAGCTTTCTTT.

This rearrangement joins TRBV6-4 to TRBJ2-7, with D possibly TRBD1 on 6 matching bases. V dropped 2 bases and J dropped 5 bases, with 13 bases sitting between them. The CDR3 totals 14 residues. Germline CDR1 MRHNA, CDR2 SNTAGT. The CDR3 DNA reads as TGTGCCAGCAGTGACGACAGGAACTTACACGAGCAGTACTTC. Its protein product is CASSDDRNLHEQYF.

The genes are TRBV9 and TRBJ2-7; D gene uncertain. Germline CDR1 is SGDLS and CDR2 is YYNGEE. Deletions cut 0 bases from V and 1 base from J, with 8 bases between. The CDR3 is made up of 14 amino acids. CDR3 nucleotides: TGTGCCAGCAGCGTAGGTCTGGGATCCTACGAGCAGTACTTC. Its protein is CASSVGLGSYEQYF.

The gene calls are TRBV9 and TRBJ2-1; 13 positions agree with TRBD2. Unmatched junction bases numbered 11, after V lost 4 bases and J lost 7 bases. The germline V gene encodes CDR1 SGDLS and CDR2 YYNGEE. The CDR3 extends over 17 amino acids. The CDR3: CASSPKLAGGPFNEQFF. The CDR3 bases are TGTGCCAGCAGCCCAAAACTAGCGGGAGGGCCGTTTAATGAGCAGTTCTTC.

This clone was seen only a few times. V is TRBV7-8 and J is TRBJ2-2; 11 nucleotides agree with TRBD2. V lost 3 bases and J lost 5; bases outside the gene matches: 11. This CDR3 region has 18 residues. The germline CDR1 and CDR2 sequences are SGHVS and FQNEAQ. This chain's CDR3 is CASSLKRIAGGRTGELFF. CDR3 DNA: TGTGCCAGCAGCTTGAAAAGAATAGCGGGAGGGAGAACCGGGGAGCTGTTTTTT.

This rearrangement joins TRBV10-3 to TRBJ2-7; D tentatively reads TRBD1 or TRBD2 (5 bases each). The CDR3 totals 14 residues. V lost 0 bases, J lost 3 bases, and 9 bases lay in between. The germline gives CDR1 ENHRY, CDR2 SYGVKD. CDR3 bases: TGTGCCATCAGTGAGTCTGGGACCAGCTACGAGCAGTACTTC. This translates into CAISESGTSYEQYF.

The CDR3 coding sequence is TGTGCCAGCAGTCCCCCCCCTGCGGGAGTTTACGATGAGCAGTTCTTC. Translation: CASSPPPAGVYDEQFF. The chain joins TRBV27 to TRBJ2-1, with TRBD2 matching over 7 bases. Unmatched junction bases numbered 15, after V lost 5 bases and J lost 8 bases. CDR1 and CDR2 (germline): MNHEY, SMNVEV (reference sequence). This CDR3 has 16 residues.